This passage covers 32 T cell receptor beta chains from one sample sequenced in a study of T cells after yellow fever vaccination. TCRdb called the 5' RACE reads again in MiXCR, with one record for every CDR3 protein. The data hold some 320,000 distinct CDR3 sequences, with approximately 4% observed a single time. The sample in question was PBMCs, obtained 5 days after the yellow fever booster vaccination. The source of these receptors is a man aged 18 to 30 who received the YFV17D yellow fever vaccine.

In this sample, this clonotype turned up a few times. The gene calls are TRBV20-1 and TRBJ2-7; D perhaps matches TRBD1 (5 bases). Germline assignment: CDR1 DFQATT and CDR2 SNEGSKA (reference sequence). CDR3 size: 13 residues. CDR3: CSVPGHQPYEQYV. The DNA for the CDR3 is TGCAGCGTACCAGGGCATCAACCCTACGAGCAGTACGTC.

This clonotype was picked up many times. The rearrangement links TRBV7-9 to TRBJ1-3, with D hard to call. This CDR3 has 13 residues. Germline assignment: CDR1 SEHNR and CDR2 FQNEAQ (reference sequence). The V end was cut by 8 bases, the J end by 0 bases, with 8 bases between. CDR3 sequence reads: CASWVSSGNTIYF. The CDR3 DNA is TGTGCCAGCTGGGTGAGCTCTGGAAACACCATATATTTT.

This chain connects TRBV7-8 to TRBJ2-7; D may be TRBD2 (5 bases). This CDR3 is built from 13 residues. V shed 5 bases and J shed 7 bases, with 15 bases lying between them. In germline, CDR1 is SGHVS, CDR2 FQNEAQ. CDR3 sequence (DNA): TGTGCCAGCAGCCCAAACGAGGGCTGGGAGCAGTACGTC. Its translation is CASSPNEGWEQYV.

This clonotype was seen only a few times. The chain employs TRBV5-1 and TRBJ2-3; 7 bases agree with TRBD2. Germline CDR1 SGHRS, CDR2 YFSETQ. The CDR3 is 14 residues long. The trim removed 4 bases at V and 3 bases at J, leaving 5 bases unmatched. CDR3 protein: CASSDGGGTDTQYF. The CDR3 nucleotides are TGCGCCAGCAGCGACGGGGGAGGGACAGATACGCAGTATTTT.

The chain has TRBV20-1 and TRBJ1-1; no firm D call. This CDR3 has 12 amino acids. Looked up from germline, CDR1 is DFQATT and CDR2 is SNEGSKA (reference sequence). Trimming shortened V by 6 bases and J by 4 bases, and 12 bases separated the two germline ends. This CDR3 is CSALQRATEAFF. CDR3 DNA: TGCAGTGCGTTGCAGAGGGCCACTGAAGCTTTCTTT.

The chain uses TRBV12-3 or TRBV12-4 and TRBJ1-5; maybe TRBD1 (6 bases). Trimming removed 5 bases from V and 0 bases from J, with 14 bases in between. This CDR3 region has 16 residues. The CDR3 coding sequence is TGTGCCAGCAGTCCAGCGAGGGGGTATAGCAATCAGCCCCAGCATTTT. Amino acid sequence: CASSPARGYSNQPQHF.

This clonotype came up many times. DNA for the CDR3: TGTGCCAGCAGATTAAGAACAGGCAGGGGGCTGCGTTTAGACACCGGGGAGCTGTTTTTT. Residues: CASRLRTGRGLRLDTGELFF. V gene TRBV7-8 combines with J gene TRBJ2-2; 8 nucleotides line up with TRBD1. Germline V gene lookup returns CDR1 SGHVS and CDR2 FQNEAQ. This CDR3 has 20 amino acids. V shed 6 bases and J 3 bases; nucleotides not matched to a gene: 21.

The chain couples TRBV20-1 to TRBJ1-3; D is ambiguous. Germline assignment: CDR1 DFQATT and CDR2 SNEGSKA (reference sequence). The V gene lost 5 bases and the J gene lost 4 bases, with 9 bases spanning the gap. The CDR3 covers 12 residues. The CDR3 nucleotides are TGCAGTGCTCCCATGCTGGGAAACACCATATATTTT. Encoded protein: CSAPMLGNTIYF.

This clonotype was detected ten times or more. This sequence joins TRBV19 and TRBJ2-2, with D possibly being TRBD1 (6 bases). Germline V gene lookup returns CDR1 LNHDA and CDR2 SQIVND (reference sequence). Trimming took off 6 bases at V and 1 base at J, with 12 bases between the two ends. This CDR3 contains 15 residues. Here the CDR3 reads CASSTGTQNTGELFF. CDR3 in DNA: TGTGCCAGTAGCACCGGGACACAGAACACCGGGGAGCTGTTTTTT.

The sample holds a few counts of this clonotype. CDR3: CASSQEGAFAATTYEQYF. Written as DNA, the CDR3 is TGTGCCAGCAGCCAAGAAGGGGCCTTTGCGGCCACTACCTACGAGCAGTACTTC. The V and J genes are TRBV4-2 and TRBJ2-7; TRBD1 might be the D (5 bases). V was clipped by 0 bases and J by 2 bases, with 20 bases between them. CDR1 and CDR2 (germline): LGHNA, YNFKEQ. The CDR3 totals 18 residues.

This clonotype came up a few times. J is TRBJ2-7 and V is TRBV27; 9 positions agree with TRBD1. This CDR3 contains 15 residues. Germline assignment: CDR1 MNHEY and CDR2 SMNVEV (reference sequence). The J segment lost 3 bases and the V segment lost 4 bases, leaving 7 bases of the junction unmatched. CDR3 nucleotide sequence: TGTGCCAGCAGTTCCCTAGGACAGGGGTACTACGAGCAGTACGTC. Its protein is CASSSLGQGYYEQYV.

The chain couples TRBV6-2 or TRBV6-3 to TRBJ2-3; either TRBD1 or TRBD2 may supply D (6 bases each). Germline-derived CDR1 and CDR2 are MNHEY and SVGEGT. Trimming took 6 bases from V and 7 from J, leaving 14 bases between them. The CDR3 consists of 13 residues. CDR3 DNA sequence: TGTGCCAGCAGCCCCCCGGGGGACAATACGCAGTATTTT. Translating it yields CASSPPGDNTQYF.

This clonotype was counted many times. V usage is TRBV27 and J usage is TRBJ1-1; no reliable D call. CDR3 size: 13 residues. Germline V CDR1 and CDR2: MNHEY, SMNVEV (reference sequence). V dropped 5 bases and J dropped 1 base, with 8 bases sitting between them. The CDR3 spells CASSESRNTEAFF. In DNA form, the CDR3 reads TGTGCCAGCAGTGAGTCAAGGAACACTGAAGCTTTCTTT.

The V and J genes are TRBV4-2 and TRBJ2-7, with 8 bases aligning to TRBD1. Germline values: CDR1 LGHNA, CDR2 YNFKEQ. The V and J ends lost 0 bases and 3 bases, in that order; junction bases with no gene match: 1. This CDR3 has 14 amino acids. The CDR3 DNA reads as TGTGCCAGCAGCCAAGACAGGGGGCTCTACGAGCAGTACTTC. It yields the protein CASSQDRGLYEQYF.

This clonotype showed up just a few times. This chain joins TRBV20-1 and TRBJ2-3; tentatively, D is TRBD1 (6 bases). V gave up 5 bases and J gave up 3 bases, with 24 bases separating them. Germline assignment: CDR1 DFQATT and CDR2 SNEGSKA (reference sequence). This CDR3 has 17 amino acids. In nucleotides, the CDR3 is TGCAGTGCTGTCAGGGTTGATATGGGGGCCGTAACAGATACGCAGTATTTT. Residues: CSAVRVDMGAVTDTQYF.

The rearrangement uses TRBV5-1 and TRBJ2-1; D call uncertain. V shed 0 bases and J shed 6 bases, with 10 bases lying between them. The CDR3 spans 14 residues. Germline loops: CDR1 SGHRS, CDR2 YFSETQ. The CDR3 spells CASSLAGVSNEQFF. CDR3 sequence (DNA): TGCGCCAGCAGCTTGGCCGGAGTCTCCAATGAGCAGTTCTTC.

Many counts were recorded for this clonotype. This chain links TRBV12-3 or TRBV12-4 with TRBJ1-5; D remains ambiguous. The V gene lost 4 bases and the J gene lost 4 bases, with 8 bases spanning the gap. CDR3 size: 13 residues. The CDR3 DNA reads as TGTGCCAGCAGTTCTCGAGAAAATCAGCCCCAGCATTTT. Translation gives CASSSRENQPQHF.

This clonotype was seen a few times. The chain is built from TRBV4-2 and TRBJ2-5; maybe TRBD2 (5 bases). The ends were cut back, 1 base at V and 0 bases at J, with 9 bases in the middle. The CDR3 extends over 15 amino acids. CDR1 and CDR2 from the germline V gene are LGHNA and YNFKEQ. The CDR3 is CASSQGDSDQETQYF. The CDR3 nucleotides are TGTGCCAGCAGCCAAGGTGATAGCGACCAAGAGACCCAGTACTTC.

This clonotype has a handful of counts. The genes are TRBV5-1 and TRBJ1-1, with 10 bases identical to TRBD1. V lost 4 bases to trimming and J lost 3 bases; unmatched junction nucleotides: 6. In germline, CDR1 is SGHRS, CDR2 YFSETQ. CDR3 length: 15 residues. The CDR3 is CASSEGQGGDTEAFF. The CDR3 DNA is TGCGCCAGCAGCGAAGGACAGGGGGGAGACACTGAAGCTTTCTTT.

This chain joins TRBV5-1 and TRBJ2-2; unclear D gene. Germline CDR1 SGHRS, CDR2 YFSETQ. This CDR3 is built from 15 residues. Trimming left V 5 bases short and J 5 bases short, with 16 bases between. DNA of the CDR3: TGCGCCAGCAGGCGTCCCCTCACAGAGACCGGGGAGCTGTTTTTT. Protein product: CASRRPLTETGELFF.

This clonotype was recorded many times. V gene TRBV20-1 combines with J gene TRBJ2-2; perhaps TRBD2 as D (5 bases). Trimming took 0 bases from V and 7 from J, leaving 15 bases between them. Germline values: CDR1 DFQATT, CDR2 SNEGSKA (reference sequence). The CDR3 is 15 residues long. The CDR3 DNA reads TGCAGTGCTAGAGATAACCTCGGGATGTACGGGGAGCTGTTTTTT. Residues: CSARDNLGMYGELFF.

This clonotype has a handful of counts. The chain combines TRBV29-1 with TRBJ1-2; 7 nucleotides agree with TRBD1. Unmatched junction bases numbered 10, after V lost 0 bases and J lost 6 bases. The CDR3 runs 15 residues. The germline V gene encodes CDR1 SQVTM and CDR2 ANQGSEA. The CDR3 region is CSVEDGRGRSDGYTF. The CDR3 DNA reads as TGCAGCGTTGAAGATGGCAGGGGGAGGTCCGATGGCTACACCTTC.

This clonotype has at least ten counts. The CDR3 spells CASSYGPTGGTEAFF. CDR3 coding DNA: TGTGCCAGCAGTTATGGCCCGACTGGGGGCACTGAAGCTTTCTTT. The rearrangement links TRBV5-5 to TRBJ1-1; possibly TRBD1 for D (5 bases). The germline gives CDR1 SGHKS, CDR2 YYEKEE (reference sequence). The CDR3 is 15 residues long. V was clipped by 5 bases and J by 4 bases, with 18 bases between them.

This rearrangement joins TRBV5-1 to TRBJ2-7; 8 bases are a match to TRBD2. This CDR3 region has 15 residues. V lost 5 bases, J lost 5 bases, and 12 bases stayed unmatched. Germline-derived CDR1 and CDR2 are SGHRS and YFSETQ. The CDR3: CASSVGAGGRDEQYF. The CDR3 bases are TGCGCCAGCAGTGTCGGTGCGGGGGGCCGGGACGAGCAGTACTTC.

CDR3 loop: CASSKLAGGGNEQFF. CDR3 nucleotides: TGTGCCAGCAGTAAACTAGCGGGGGGAGGCAATGAGCAGTTCTTC. The V call is TRBV2, the J call TRBJ2-1, with TRBD2 matching 12 bases. The CDR3 contains 15 residues. With 5 bases clipped from V and 6 bases from J, the junction kept 5 bases outside the gene matches. Germline assignment: CDR1 SNHLY and CDR2 FYNNEI.

This clonotype was recorded at least ten times. V gene TRBV6-5 combines with J gene TRBJ2-3, with a tentative D call TRBD1 (5 bases). CDR3 size: 13 residues. Germline V gene lookup returns CDR1 MNHEY and CDR2 SVGAGI. Trimming stripped 6 bases from V and 5 bases from J, with 12 bases between. CDR3 DNA: TGTGCCAGCAGCCCAGGAAGGGGAGATACGCAGTATTTT. Its protein product is CASSPGRGDTQYF.

Many counts were recorded for this clonotype. This sequence joins TRBV27 and TRBJ1-1; D uncertain. Per the germline V gene, CDR1 is MNHEY and CDR2 is SMNVEV (reference sequence). The CDR3 is 13 residues long. Trimming took off 5 bases at V and 0 bases at J, with 7 bases between the two ends. The CDR3 DNA sequence: TGTGCCAGCAGTATAGGGTTGAACACTGAAGCTTTCTTT. Protein product: CASSIGLNTEAFF.

This chain links TRBV5-1 with TRBJ2-7, with D perhaps TRBD1 (6 bases). V dropped 2 bases and J dropped 6 bases, with 15 bases sitting between them. The CDR3 has 14 residues. Per the germline V gene, CDR1 is SGHRS and CDR2 is YFSETQ. The CDR3 loop reads CASSLEGHLTEQYF. CDR3 coding DNA: TGCGCCAGCAGCTTAGAGGGACATCTTACCGAGCAGTACTTC.

This rearrangement joins TRBV11-2 to TRBJ2-3, with D hard to call. Trimming left V 3 bases short and J 5 bases short, with 6 bases between. Germline assignment: CDR1 SGHAT and CDR2 FQNNGV. The CDR3 sequence is 12 residues long. CDR3: CASSFQRDTQYF. The DNA of the CDR3 is TGTGCCAGCAGCTTCCAGCGAGATACGCAGTATTTT.

The DNA of the CDR3 is TGTGCCAGCTCACCCGCGGACCGAGGGGAGCAGTACGTC. Its translation: CASSPADRGEQYV. The genes are TRBV18 and TRBJ2-7; perhaps TRBD2 as D (5 bases). Between the trimmed V and J ends, which lost 3 bases and 7 bases, there was a span of 13 bases. CDR1 and CDR2 from the germline V gene are KGHSH and LQKENI. The CDR3 extends over 13 amino acids.

The V gene is TRBV4-3, the J gene TRBJ2-2, with 9 bases identical to TRBD1. CDR3 length: 17 amino acids. J gave up 7 bases and V 0 bases, and 9 bases lay outside the gene matches. Germline lookup yields CDR1 LGHNA and CDR2 YSLEER. In DNA form, the CDR3 reads TGCGCCAGCAGCCAAGATTCCCCACAGGGGGCATTCGGGGAGCTGTTTTTT. Translated: CASSQDSPQGAFGELFF.

This clonotype came up many times. The chain uses TRBV4-3 and TRBJ2-1, with D uncertain. CDR3 length equals 14 residues. Trimming pared 0 bases from V and 8 bases from J, leaving 11 bases between. Germline lookup yields CDR1 LGHNA and CDR2 YSLEER. The CDR3: CASSQDPSWDEQFF. DNA for the CDR3: TGCGCCAGCAGCCAAGATCCGTCCTGGGATGAGCAGTTCTTC.